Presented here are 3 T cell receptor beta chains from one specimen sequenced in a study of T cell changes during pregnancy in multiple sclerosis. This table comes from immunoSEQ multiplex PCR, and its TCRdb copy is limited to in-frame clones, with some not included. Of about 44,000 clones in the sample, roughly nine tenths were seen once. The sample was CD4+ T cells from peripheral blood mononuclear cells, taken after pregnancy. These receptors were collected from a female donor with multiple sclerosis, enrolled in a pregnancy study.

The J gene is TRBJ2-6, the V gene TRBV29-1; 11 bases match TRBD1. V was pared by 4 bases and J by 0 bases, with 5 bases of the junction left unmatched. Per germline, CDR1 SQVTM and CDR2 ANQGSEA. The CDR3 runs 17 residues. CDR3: CSVAGTGGLSGANVLTF. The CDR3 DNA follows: TGCAGCGTTGCCGGGACAGGGGGTCTCTCTGGGGCCAACGTCCTGACTTTC.

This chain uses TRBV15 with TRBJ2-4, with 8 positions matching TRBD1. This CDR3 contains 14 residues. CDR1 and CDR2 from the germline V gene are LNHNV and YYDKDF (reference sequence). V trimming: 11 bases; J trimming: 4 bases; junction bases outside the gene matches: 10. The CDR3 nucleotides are TGTGCCGCTTGCAGGACAGGGTGGAAAAACATTCAGTACTTC. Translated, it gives CAACRTGWKNIQYF.

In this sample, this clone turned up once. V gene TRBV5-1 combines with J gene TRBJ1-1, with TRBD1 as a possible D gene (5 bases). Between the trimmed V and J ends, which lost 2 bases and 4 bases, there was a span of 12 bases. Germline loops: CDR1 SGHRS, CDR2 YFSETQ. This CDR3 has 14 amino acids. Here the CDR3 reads CASSFEAGRTEAFF. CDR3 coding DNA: TGCGCCAGCAGCTTCGAGGCAGGGCGCACTGAAGCTTTCTTT.